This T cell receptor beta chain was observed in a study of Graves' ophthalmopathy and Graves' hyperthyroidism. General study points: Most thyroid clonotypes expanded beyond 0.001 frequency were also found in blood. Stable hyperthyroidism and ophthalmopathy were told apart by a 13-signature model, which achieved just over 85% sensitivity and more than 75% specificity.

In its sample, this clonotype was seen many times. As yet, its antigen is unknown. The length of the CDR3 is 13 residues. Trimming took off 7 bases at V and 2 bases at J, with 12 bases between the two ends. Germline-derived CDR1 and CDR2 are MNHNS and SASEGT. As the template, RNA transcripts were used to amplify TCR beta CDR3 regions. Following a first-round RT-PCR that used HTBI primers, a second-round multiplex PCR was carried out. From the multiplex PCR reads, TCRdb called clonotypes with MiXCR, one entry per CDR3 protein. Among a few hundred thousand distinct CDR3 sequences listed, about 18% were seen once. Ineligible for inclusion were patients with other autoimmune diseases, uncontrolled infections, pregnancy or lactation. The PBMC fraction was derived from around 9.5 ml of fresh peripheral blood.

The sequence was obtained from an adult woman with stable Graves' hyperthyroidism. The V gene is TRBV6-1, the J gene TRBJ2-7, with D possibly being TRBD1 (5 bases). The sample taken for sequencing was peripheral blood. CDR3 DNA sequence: TGTGCCAGCACTAGGGGCTTCACCTACGAGCAGTACTTC. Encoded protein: CASTRGFTYEQYF.